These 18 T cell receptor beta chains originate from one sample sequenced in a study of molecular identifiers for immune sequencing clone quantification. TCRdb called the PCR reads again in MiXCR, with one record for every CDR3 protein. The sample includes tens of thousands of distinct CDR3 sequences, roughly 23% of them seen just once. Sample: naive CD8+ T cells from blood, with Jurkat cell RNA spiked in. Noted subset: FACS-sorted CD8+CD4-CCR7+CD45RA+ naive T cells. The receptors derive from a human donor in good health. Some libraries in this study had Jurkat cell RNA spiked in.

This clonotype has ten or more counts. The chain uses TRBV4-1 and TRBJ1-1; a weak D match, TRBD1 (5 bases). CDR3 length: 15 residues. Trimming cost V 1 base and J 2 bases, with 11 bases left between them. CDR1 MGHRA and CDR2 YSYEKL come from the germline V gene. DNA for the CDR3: TGCGCCAGCAGCCAAGGTAGAGGGGACAACACTGAAGCTTTCTTT. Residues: CASSQGRGDNTEAFF.

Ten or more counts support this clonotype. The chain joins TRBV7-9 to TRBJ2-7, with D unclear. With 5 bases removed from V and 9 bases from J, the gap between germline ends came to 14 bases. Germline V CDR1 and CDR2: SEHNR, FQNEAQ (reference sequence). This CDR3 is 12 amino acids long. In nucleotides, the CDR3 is TGTGCCAGCAGCCCCAGGACCTCCCCGCAGTACTTC. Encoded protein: CASSPRTSPQYF.

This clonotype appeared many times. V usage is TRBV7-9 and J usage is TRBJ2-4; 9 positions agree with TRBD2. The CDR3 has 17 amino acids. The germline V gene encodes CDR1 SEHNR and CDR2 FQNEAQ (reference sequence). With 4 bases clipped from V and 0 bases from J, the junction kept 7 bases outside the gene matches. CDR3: CASSSSLAGLAKNIQYF. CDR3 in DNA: TGTGCCAGCAGCTCCTCCCTAGCGGGGTTAGCCAAAAACATTCAGTACTTC.

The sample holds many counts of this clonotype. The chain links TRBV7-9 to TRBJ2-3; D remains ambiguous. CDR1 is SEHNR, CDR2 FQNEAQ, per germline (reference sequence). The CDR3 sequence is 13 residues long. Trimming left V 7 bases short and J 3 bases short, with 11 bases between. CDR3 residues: CASTIFRTDTQYF. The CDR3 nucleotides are TGTGCCAGCACCATATTTCGGACAGATACGCAGTATTTT.

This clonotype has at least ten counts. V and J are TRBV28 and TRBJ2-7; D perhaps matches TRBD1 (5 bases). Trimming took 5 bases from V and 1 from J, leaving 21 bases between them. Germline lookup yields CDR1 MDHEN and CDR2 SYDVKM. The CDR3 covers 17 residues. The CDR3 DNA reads TGTGCCAGCAGTACCACAATTCTAAGCAGGGTTTCCTACGAGCAGTACTTC. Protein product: CASSTTILSRVSYEQYF.

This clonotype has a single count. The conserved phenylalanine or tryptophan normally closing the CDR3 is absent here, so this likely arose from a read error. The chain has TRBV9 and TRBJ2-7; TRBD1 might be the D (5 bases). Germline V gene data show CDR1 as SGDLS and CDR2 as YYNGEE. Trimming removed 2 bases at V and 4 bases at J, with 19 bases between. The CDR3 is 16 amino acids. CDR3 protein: CASSVTSRGHPYEQYL. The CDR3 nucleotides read TGTGCCAGCAGCGTTACGTCTAGGGGCCACCCTTACGAGCAGTACCTC.

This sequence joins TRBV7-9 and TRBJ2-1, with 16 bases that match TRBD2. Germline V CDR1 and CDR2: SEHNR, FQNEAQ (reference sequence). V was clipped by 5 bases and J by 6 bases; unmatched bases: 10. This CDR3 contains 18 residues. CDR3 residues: CASSTGTSGRALGNEQFF. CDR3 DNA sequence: TGTGCCAGCAGCACCGGGACTAGCGGGAGGGCCTTAGGCAATGAGCAGTTCTTC.

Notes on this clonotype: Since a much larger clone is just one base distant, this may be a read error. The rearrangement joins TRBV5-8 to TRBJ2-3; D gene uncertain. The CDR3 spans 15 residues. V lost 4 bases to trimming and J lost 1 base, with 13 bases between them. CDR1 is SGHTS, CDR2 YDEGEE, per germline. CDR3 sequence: CASSRIEVGTDTQYF. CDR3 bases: TGTGCCAGCAGCAGAATAGAAGTAGGCACAGATACGCAGTATTTT. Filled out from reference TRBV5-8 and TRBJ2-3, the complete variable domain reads EAGVTQSPTHLIKTRGQQATLRCSPISGHTSVYWYQQALGLGLQFLLWYDEGEERNRGNFPPRFSGRQFPNYSSELNVNALELEDSALYLCASSRIEVGTDTQYFGPGTRLTVL.

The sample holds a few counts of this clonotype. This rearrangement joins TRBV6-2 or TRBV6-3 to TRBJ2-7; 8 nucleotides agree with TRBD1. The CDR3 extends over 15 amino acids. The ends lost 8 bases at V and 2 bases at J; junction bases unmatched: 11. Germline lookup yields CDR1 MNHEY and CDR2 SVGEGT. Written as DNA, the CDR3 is TGTGCCAGCCTCATACAGACAGGGGCCGCCTACGAGCAGTACTTC. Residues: CASLIQTGAAYEQYF.

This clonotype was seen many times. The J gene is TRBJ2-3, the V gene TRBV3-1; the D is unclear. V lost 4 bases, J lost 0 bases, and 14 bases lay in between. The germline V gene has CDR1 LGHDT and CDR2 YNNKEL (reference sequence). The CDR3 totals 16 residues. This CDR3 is CASSPDGRSSTDTQYF. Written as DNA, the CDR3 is TGTGCCAGCAGCCCGGACGGAAGATCGAGCACAGATACGCAGTATTTT.

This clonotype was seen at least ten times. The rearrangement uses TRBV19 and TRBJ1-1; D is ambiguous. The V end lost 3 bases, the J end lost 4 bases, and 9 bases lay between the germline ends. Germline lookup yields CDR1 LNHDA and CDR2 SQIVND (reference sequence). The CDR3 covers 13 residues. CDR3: CASSIGGITEAFF. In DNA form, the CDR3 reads TGTGCCAGTAGTATCGGAGGGATCACTGAAGCTTTCTTT.

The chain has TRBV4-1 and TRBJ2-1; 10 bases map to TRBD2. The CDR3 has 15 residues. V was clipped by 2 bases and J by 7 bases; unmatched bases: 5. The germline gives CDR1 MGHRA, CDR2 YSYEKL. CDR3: CASSQTSGVLNEQFF. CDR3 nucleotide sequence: TGCGCCAGCAGCCAAACTAGCGGGGTTTTAAATGAGCAGTTCTTC.

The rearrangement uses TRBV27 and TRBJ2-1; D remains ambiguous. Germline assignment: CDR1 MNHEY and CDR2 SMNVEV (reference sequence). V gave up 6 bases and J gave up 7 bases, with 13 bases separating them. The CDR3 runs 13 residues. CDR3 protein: CASRGSQTNEQFF. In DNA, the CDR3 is TGTGCCAGCAGGGGCAGCCAAACGAATGAGCAGTTCTTC.

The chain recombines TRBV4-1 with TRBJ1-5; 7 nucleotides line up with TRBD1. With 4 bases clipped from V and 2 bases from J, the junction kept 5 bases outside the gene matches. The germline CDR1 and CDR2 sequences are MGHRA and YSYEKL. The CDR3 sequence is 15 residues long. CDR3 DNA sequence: TGCGCCAGCAGCCCACACAGGGGCGGCAATCAGCCCCAGCATTTT. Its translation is CASSPHRGGNQPQHF.

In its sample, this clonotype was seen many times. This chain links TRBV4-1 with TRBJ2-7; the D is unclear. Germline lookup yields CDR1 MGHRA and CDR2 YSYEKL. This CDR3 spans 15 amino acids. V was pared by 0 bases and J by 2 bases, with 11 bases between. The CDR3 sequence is CASSQEPDGTYEQYF. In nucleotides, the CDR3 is TGCGCCAGCAGCCAAGAGCCCGACGGAACCTACGAGCAGTACTTC.

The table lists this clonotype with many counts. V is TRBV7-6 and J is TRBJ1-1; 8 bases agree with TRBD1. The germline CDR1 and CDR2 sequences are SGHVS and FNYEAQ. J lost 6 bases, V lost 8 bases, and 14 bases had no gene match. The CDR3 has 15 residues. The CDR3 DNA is TGTGCCAGCGGTACCCCAGGGGGCGTCATCCCTGAAGCTTTCTTT. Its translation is CASGTPGGVIPEAFF.

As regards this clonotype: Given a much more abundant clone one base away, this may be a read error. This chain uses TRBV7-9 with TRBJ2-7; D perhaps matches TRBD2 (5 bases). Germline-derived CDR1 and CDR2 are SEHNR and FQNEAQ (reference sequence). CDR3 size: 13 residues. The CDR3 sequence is CARSLARNYEQYF. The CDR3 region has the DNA TGTGCCCGCAGCTTAGCGCGGAACTACGAGCAGTACTTC. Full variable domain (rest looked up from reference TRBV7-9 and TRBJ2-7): DTGVSQNPRHKITKRGQNVTFRCDPISEHNRLYWYRQTLGQGPEFLTYFQNEAQLEKSRLLSDRFSAERPKGSFSTLEIQRTEQGDSAMYLCARSLARNYEQYFGPGTRLTVT.

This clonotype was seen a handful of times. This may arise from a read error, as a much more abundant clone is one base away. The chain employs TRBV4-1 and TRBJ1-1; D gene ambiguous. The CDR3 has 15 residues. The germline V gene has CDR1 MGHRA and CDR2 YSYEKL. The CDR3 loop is CASSPSIGLNTEALF. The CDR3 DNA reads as TGCGCCAGCAGCCCCTCTATAGGCCTGAACACTGAAGCTCTCTTT.